This TCR beta chain was recovered during a study of shared clonotypes between healthy human individuals. Germline V lookup: CDR1 SGHVS, CDR2 FQNEAQ. Trimming took off 5 bases at V and 0 bases at J, with 14 bases between the two ends. The CDR3 length is 15 residues. This table comes from immunoSEQ multiplex PCR, and its TCRdb copy is limited to in-frame clones, with some not included. This sample has over a million clones, with 95% to 99% found just once. Source material: naive CD4+ T cells sorted from blood. The subset denotes: CD45RA+ positively selected. The sequence came from a man aged 30 to 39 in good health. The chain has TRBV7-8 and TRBJ2-7; D not certain. The CDR3 loop reads CASSPLSVSSYEQYF. The CDR3 DNA follows: TGTGCCAGCAGCCCCCTATCAGTGTCCTCCTACGAGCAGTACTTC.